This TCR beta chain was identified in a study of sequential checkpoint blockade in melanoma. Study information: Patients were randomized 1:1 to nivolumab-then-ipilimumab or ipilimumab-then-nivolumab first-line. About 89 pretreatment tumor DNA samples were TCRβ immunosequenced.

This CDR3 is built from 17 residues. V trimming: 3 bases; J trimming: 1 base; junction bases outside the gene matches: 3. Per germline, CDR1 KGHSH and CDR2 LQKENI. Treatment indicated: randomized to nivolumab then ipilimumab (arm A) or the reverse (arm B). Produced via immunoSEQ multiplex PCR; TCRdb's table is partial and in-frame only. The sample has over a thousand clones; around 23% are singletons. The sequence was collected from a human donor with melanoma. The material was tumor tissue (inferred from file names), obtained from a patient given nivolumab and ipilimumab in sequence. This chain connects TRBV18 to TRBJ2-3; 14 bases are shared with TRBD2. The CDR3 sequence: CASSPLGLAGGTDTQYF. CDR3 DNA sequence: TGTGCCAGCTCACCCCTGGGACTAGCGGGAGGCACAGATACGCAGTATTTT.